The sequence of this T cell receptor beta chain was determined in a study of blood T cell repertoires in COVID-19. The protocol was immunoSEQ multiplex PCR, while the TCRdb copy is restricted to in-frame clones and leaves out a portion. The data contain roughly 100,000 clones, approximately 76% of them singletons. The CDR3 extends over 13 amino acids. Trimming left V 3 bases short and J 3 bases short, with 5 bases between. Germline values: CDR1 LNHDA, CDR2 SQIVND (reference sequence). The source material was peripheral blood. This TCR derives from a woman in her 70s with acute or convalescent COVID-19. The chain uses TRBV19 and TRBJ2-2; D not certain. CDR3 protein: CASSIKHTGELFF. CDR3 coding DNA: TGTGCCAGTAGTATTAAGCACACCGGGGAGCTGTTTTTT.